This T cell receptor (beta chain) was sequenced during a study of cytomegalovirus exposure and HLA in healthy donors. The study's findings and limits: The records held CMV serostatus as the only immune exposure information. Earlier analysis found most TCR beta V segments productive about 87% or about 30% of the time. Some TCR beta chains (more than 150 of them) were listed as cytomegalovirus-associated.

The study ran its PCR with 60 Vbeta and 13 Jbeta primers. Generated by immunoSEQ multiplex PCR, the TCRdb table keeps only in-frame clones and is missing some. The sample yields under 90,000 clones, of which the top ten take up around 7%. Comment on this clone: What it recognizes is unknown.

Germline values: CDR1 SGHRS, CDR2 YFSETQ. The V and J ends lost 0 bases and 10 bases, in that order; junction bases with no gene match: 5. The CDR3 has 16 residues. The sequence was obtained from a female donor in good health and CMV-seropositive. Material for sequencing was PBMCs. The rearrangement uses TRBV5-1 and TRBJ1-6; TRBD1 matches at 12 bases. CDR3 region: CASSLDGTGGNSPLHF. Written as DNA, the CDR3 is TGCGCCAGCAGCTTGGATGGGACAGGGGGCAACTCACCCCTCCACTTT.